Included here is one T cell receptor beta chain sequence, with context. The antigen is not known. This CDR3 contains 13 residues. The germline CDR1 and CDR2 sequences are SQVTM and ANQGSEA. The ends were cut back, 0 bases at V and 3 bases at J, with 9 bases in the middle. The sample originates from a study of human T cells and chemical hapten exposure. Broader study findings: Patch test score was positively correlated with the counts of PT1 expanded TCRs.

Indicated time point: patch test 3, about 24 weeks after DPC sensitization. Treatment of the sample: therapeutic diphenylcyclopropenone sensitization with weekly scalp DPC. Library preparation tagged each individual cDNA molecule with a unique molecular identifier. Methods used by the authors: Counting gave a median of approximately 97,000 TCRs per sample, with values ranging from about 23,224 to 690,600. MiXCR, run by TCRdb on the RACE reads, gives a single entry per CDR3 protein. The V and J calls follow TCRdb's processing rather than the paper's. The sample lists 150,000 to 200,000 distinct CDR3 sequences; 28% were seen once.

Source: whole blood, taken in connection with sensitization to the hapten diphenylcyclopropenone (DPC). V is TRBV29-1 and J is TRBJ2-7; unclear D gene. The TCR comes from a young woman with alopecia areata. Some clones in this sample may be carry-over from other donors' samples. The CDR3 region is CSVEDGRFYEQYF. The CDR3 DNA follows: TGCAGCGTTGAAGATGGGCGGTTCTACGAGCAGTACTTC.